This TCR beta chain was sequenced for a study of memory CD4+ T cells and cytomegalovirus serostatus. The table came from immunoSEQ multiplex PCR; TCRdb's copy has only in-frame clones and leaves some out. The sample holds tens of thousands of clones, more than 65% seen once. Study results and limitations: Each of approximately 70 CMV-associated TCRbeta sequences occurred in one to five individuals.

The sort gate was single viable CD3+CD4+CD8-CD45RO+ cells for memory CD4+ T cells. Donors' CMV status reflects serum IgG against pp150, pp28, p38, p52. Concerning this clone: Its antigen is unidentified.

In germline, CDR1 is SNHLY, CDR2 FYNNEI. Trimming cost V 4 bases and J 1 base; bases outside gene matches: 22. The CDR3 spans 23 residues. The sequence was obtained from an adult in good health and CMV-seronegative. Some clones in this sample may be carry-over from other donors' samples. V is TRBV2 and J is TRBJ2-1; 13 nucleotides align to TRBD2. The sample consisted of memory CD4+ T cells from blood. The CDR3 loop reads CASSAPKRRDRTSGSESYNEQFF. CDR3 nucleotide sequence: TGTGCCAGCAGTGCGCCTAAGCGAAGGGACCGGACTAGCGGGAGCGAGTCCTACAATGAGCAGTTCTTC.